This T cell receptor (beta chain) was sequenced for a study of spatial heterogeneity in lung cancer. Study-wide results and caveats: Within tumors, counts of expanded alpha and beta TCRs tracked tumor mutation counts.

The V and J ends lost 7 bases and 3 bases respectively, with 20 bases between them. The germline V gene has CDR1 SGHRS and CDR2 YFSETQ. This CDR3 spans 15 amino acids. TCRdb re-called the 5' RACE reads with MiXCR, one entry per CDR3 protein. Of about 8,800 distinct CDR3 sequences listed, about 4.6% are singletons. Time point reported: sample taken at primary tumor resection. This clonotype was counted at least ten times. Its antigen is not known. The rearrangement links TRBV5-1 to TRBJ2-7; D might be TRBD2 (5 bases). This material consisted of lung tumor tissue, taken at surgery. This clonotype was obtained from a female donor with early-stage non-small cell lung cancer. The CDR3 loop reads CASADHRDGGYEQYF. In nucleotides, the CDR3 is TGCGCCAGCGCCGATCACCGCGACGGAGGCTACGAGCAGTACTTC. The full variable domain, completed using reference TRBV5-1 and TRBJ2-7, is KAGVTQTPRYLIKTRGQQVTLSCSPISGHRSVSWYQQTPGQGLQFLFEYFSETQRNKGNFPGRFSGRQFSNSRSEMNVSTLELGDSALYLCASADHRDGGYEQYFGPGTRLTVT.